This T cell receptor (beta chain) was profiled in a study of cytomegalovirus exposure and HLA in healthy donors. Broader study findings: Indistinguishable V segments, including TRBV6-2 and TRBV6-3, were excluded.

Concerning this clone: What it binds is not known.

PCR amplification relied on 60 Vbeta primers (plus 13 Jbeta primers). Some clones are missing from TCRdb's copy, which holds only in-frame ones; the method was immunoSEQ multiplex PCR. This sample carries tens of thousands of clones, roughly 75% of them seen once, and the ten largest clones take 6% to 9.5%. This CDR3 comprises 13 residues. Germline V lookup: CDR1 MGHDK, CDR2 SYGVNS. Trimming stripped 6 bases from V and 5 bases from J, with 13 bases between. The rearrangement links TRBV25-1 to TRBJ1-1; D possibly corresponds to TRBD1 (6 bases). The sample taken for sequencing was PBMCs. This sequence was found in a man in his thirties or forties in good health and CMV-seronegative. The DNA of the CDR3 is TGTGCCAGCAGCCGTAAGCAGGGGACTGAAGCTTTCTTT. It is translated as CASSRKQGTEAFF.